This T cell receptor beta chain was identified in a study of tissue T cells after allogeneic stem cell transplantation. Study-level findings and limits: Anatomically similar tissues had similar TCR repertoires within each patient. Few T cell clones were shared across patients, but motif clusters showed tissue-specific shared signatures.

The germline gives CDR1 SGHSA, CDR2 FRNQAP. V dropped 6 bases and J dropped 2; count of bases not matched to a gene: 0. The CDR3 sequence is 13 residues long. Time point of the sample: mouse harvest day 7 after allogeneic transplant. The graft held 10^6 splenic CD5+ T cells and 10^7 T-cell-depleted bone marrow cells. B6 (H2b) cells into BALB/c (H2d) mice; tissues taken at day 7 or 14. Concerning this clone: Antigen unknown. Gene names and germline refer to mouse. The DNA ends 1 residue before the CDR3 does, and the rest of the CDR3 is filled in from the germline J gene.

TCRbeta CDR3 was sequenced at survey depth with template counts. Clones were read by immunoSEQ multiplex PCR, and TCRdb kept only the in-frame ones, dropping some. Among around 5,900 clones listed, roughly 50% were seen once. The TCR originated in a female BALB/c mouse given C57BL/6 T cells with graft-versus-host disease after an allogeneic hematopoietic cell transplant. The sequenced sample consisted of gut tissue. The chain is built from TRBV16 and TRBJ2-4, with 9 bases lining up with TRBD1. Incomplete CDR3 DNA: TGTGCAAGCAGACAGGGGGCTCAAAACACCTTGTAC. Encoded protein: CASRQGAQNTLY. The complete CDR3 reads CASRQGAQNTLYF.